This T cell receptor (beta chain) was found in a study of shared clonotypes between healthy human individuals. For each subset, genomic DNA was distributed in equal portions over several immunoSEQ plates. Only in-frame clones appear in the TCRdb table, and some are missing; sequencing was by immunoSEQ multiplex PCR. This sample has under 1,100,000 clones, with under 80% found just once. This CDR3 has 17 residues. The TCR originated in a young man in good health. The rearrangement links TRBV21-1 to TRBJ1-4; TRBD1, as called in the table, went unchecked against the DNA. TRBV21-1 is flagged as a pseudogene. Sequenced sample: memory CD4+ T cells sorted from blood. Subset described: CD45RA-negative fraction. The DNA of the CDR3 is TGTGCCAGCAGCACGACAGGGGAGGAGGCAACTAATGAAAAACTGTTTTTT. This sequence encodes CASSTTGEEATNEKLFF.